The sequence of this T cell receptor beta chain was determined in a study of blood T cell repertoires in COVID-19. This clone was picked up a small number of times. The method was immunoSEQ multiplex PCR; TCRdb's version includes in-frame clones alone and lacks a portion of them. Of approximately 210,000 clones listed, 76% are singletons. V was clipped by 6 bases and J by 7 bases, with 13 bases between them. The length of the CDR3 is 13 residues. From germline, CDR1 is KGHSH and CDR2 LQKENI. Self-reported history from a screening survey and questionnaire set each donor's cohort. The TCR originated in a woman aged 45-59 years with acute COVID-19. J is TRBJ2-1 and V is TRBV18; weak D call: TRBD1 (6 bases). The specimen was PBMCs or T cells enriched from blood (not recorded which). The CDR3 region is CASSPNTGNEQFF. CDR3 coding DNA: TGTGCCAGCTCTCCTAACACAGGGAATGAGCAGTTCTTC.